The 3 T cell receptor beta chains below come from one sample, sequenced in a study of cytomegalovirus exposure and HLA in healthy donors. Primers for the PCR totalled 60 Vbeta and 13 Jbeta. This table comes from immunoSEQ multiplex PCR, and its TCRdb copy is limited to in-frame clones, with some not included. Of 150,000 or so clones in the sample, 70% to 90% were seen once. Sequencing input: PBMCs. Receptors were obtained from a woman in her thirties or forties in good health and CMV-seropositive.

J is TRBJ2-7 and V is TRBV5-6, with D maybe TRBD2 (6 bases). CDR3 length: 13 amino acids. Trimming removed 0 bases from V and 4 bases from J, with 8 bases in between. Germline assignment: CDR1 SGHDT and CDR2 YYEEEE. The CDR3 loop reads CASSLGGGYEQYF. The CDR3 bases are TGTGCCAGCAGCTTGGGAGGAGGGTACGAGCAGTACTTC.

V gene TRBV29-1 combines with J gene TRBJ2-1; D not certain. This CDR3 region has 12 residues. Germline V CDR1 and CDR2: SQVTM, ANQGSEA. Trimming stripped 3 bases from V and 6 bases from J, with 9 bases between. Here the CDR3 reads CSVEGFPNEQFF. CDR3 nucleotide sequence: TGCAGCGTTGAGGGCTTCCCCAATGAGCAGTTCTTC.

The J gene is TRBJ1-4, the V gene TRBV7-9; 9 bases agree with TRBD1. The germline V gene encodes CDR1 SEHNR and CDR2 FQNEAQ (reference sequence). After removal of 1 base from V and 4 bases from J, the junction contained 4 bases not matched to a gene. This CDR3 comprises 16 residues. In nucleotides, the CDR3 is TGTGCCAGCAGCTTAGATGGGACAGGGAGTAATGAAAAACTGTTTTTT. This sequence encodes CASSLDGTGSNEKLFF.